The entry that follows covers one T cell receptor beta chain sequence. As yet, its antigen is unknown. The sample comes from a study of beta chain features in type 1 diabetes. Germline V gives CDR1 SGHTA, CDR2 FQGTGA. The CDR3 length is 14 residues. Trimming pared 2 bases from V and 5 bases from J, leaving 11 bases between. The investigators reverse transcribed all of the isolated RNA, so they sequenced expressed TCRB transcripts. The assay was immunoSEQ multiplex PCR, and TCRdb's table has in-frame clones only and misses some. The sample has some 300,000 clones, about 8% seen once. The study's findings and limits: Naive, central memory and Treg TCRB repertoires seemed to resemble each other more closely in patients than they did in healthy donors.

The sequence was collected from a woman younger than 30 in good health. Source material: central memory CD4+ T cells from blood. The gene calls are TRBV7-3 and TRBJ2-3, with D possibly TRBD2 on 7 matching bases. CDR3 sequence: CASSLRGGGDTQYF. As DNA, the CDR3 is TGTGCCAGCAGCTTACGCGGGGGCGGAGATACGCAGTATTTT.